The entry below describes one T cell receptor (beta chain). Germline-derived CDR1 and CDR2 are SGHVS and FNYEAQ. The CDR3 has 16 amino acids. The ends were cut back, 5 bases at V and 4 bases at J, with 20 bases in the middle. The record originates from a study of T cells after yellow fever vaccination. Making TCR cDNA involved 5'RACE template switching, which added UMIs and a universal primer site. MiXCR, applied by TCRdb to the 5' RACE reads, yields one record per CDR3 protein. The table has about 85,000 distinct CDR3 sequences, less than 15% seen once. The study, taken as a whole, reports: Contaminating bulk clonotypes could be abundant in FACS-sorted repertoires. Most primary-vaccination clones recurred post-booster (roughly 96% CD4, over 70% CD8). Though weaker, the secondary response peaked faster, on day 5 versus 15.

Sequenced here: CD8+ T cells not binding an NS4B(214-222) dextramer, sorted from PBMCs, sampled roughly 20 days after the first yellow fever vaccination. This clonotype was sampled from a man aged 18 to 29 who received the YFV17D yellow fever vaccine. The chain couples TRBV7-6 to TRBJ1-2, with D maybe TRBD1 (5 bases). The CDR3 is CASSPRRRAEPYGYTF. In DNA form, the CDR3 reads TGTGCCAGCAGCCCACGGCGCAGGGCAGAACCCTATGGCTACACCTTC.